Following are 20 T cell receptor beta chains from one sample sequenced in a study of cytomegalovirus exposure and HLA in healthy donors. Primers included in the PCR were 60 Vbeta and 13 Jbeta primers. The protocol was immunoSEQ multiplex PCR, while the TCRdb copy is restricted to in-frame clones and leaves out a portion. The sample holds some 150,000 clones, about 80% seen once. Specimen: PBMCs. These receptors all stem from a male donor in good health and CMV-seronegative.

The chain employs TRBV7-3 and TRBJ2-3; a weak D match, TRBD1 (5 bases). The CDR3 has 15 amino acids. Germline CDR1 reads SGHTA; CDR2 reads FQGTGA. V lost 5 bases and J 4 bases, leaving 16 bases between the germline ends. This CDR3 reads CASSRSGGHPDTQYF. The CDR3 region has the DNA TGTGCCAGCAGCCGATCGGGCGGACACCCAGATACGCAGTATTTT.

CDR3 sequence (DNA): TGCAGTGCTAGAATAGCCGACGAGCAGTACTTC. Translated: CSARIADEQYF. The V call is TRBV20-1, the J call TRBJ2-7; D not certain. Germline CDR1 reads DFQATT; CDR2 reads SNEGSKA (reference sequence). V lost 2 bases and J lost 5, with 7 bases in between. The CDR3 contains 11 residues.

The chain combines TRBV5-1 with TRBJ2-3, with 10 bases aligning to TRBD1. V gave up 4 bases and J gave up 4 bases; unmatched junction bases: 12. The germline V gene has CDR1 SGHRS and CDR2 YFSETQ. The CDR3 loop spans 17 amino acids. CDR3: CASSPNADRGMADTQYF. The CDR3 DNA sequence: TGCGCCAGCAGCCCAAATGCGGACAGGGGGATGGCAGATACGCAGTATTTT.

This clone showed up just once. V is TRBV4-1 and J is TRBJ2-7, with 9 bases identical to TRBD1. The length of the CDR3 is 17 residues. Germline V gene lookup returns CDR1 MGHRA and CDR2 YSYEKL. V was pared by 4 bases and J by 2 bases, with 12 bases of the junction left unmatched. CDR3 nucleotide sequence: TGCGCCAGCAGCCCCCGTCAGACAGGGGGGGAGACCTACGAGCAGTACTTC. This encodes CASSPRQTGGETYEQYF.

The chain uses TRBV5-7 and TRBJ2-7, with 7 bases identical to TRBD1. TRBV5-7 is classed as an ORF, of uncertain function. CDR3 length: 12 amino acids. CDR3 bases: TGTGCTAGGACAGGCGTATTATACGAGCAGTACTTC. Translated: CARTGVLYEQYF.

In this sample, this clone turned up once. CDR3 coding DNA: TGTGCCAGCAGTGGGAGGACGCCGGGCTCTAACTATGGCTACACCTTC. This codes for CASSGRTPGSNYGYTF. The gene calls are TRBV28 and TRBJ1-2, with D uncertain. The CDR3 runs to 16 residues. V was cut by 5 bases and J by 0 bases, with 16 bases left in between. The germline gives CDR1 MDHEN, CDR2 SYDVKM.

The chain joins TRBV7-8 to TRBJ1-3; D unclear. Germline CDR1 is SGHVS and CDR2 is FQNEAQ. V shed 2 bases and J shed 0 bases, with 14 bases lying between them. The CDR3 runs to 17 residues. The CDR3 DNA sequence: TGTGCCAGCAGCTTACTTCCAGAAACTATCTCTGGAAACACCATATATTTT. Its protein product is CASSLLPETISGNTIYF.

This clone was seen a single time. The rearrangement links TRBV9 to TRBJ2-6, with a tentative D call TRBD2 (6 bases). CDR3 length: 17 amino acids. Germline V gene lookup returns CDR1 SGDLS and CDR2 YYNGEE. V gave up 4 bases and J gave up 0 bases, with 14 bases separating them. The CDR3 coding sequence is TGTGCCAGCAGCCCGAGGACTAAAACCTCTGGGGCCAACGTCCTGACTTTC. This sequence encodes CASSPRTKTSGANVLTF.

In its sample, this clone was seen a few times. The genes are TRBV6-1 and TRBJ2-7; 10 bases are a match to TRBD2. This CDR3 contains 14 residues. J lost 2 bases, V lost 3 bases, and 1 base had no gene match. The germline V gene encodes CDR1 MNHNS and CDR2 SASEGT. The CDR3 bases are TGTGCCAGCAGTGATAGCGGGGGGACCTACGAGCAGTACTTC. Translating gives CASSDSGGTYEQYF.

The chain couples TRBV10-2 to TRBJ1-1; D gene unclear. Germline assignment: CDR1 WSHSY and CDR2 SAAADI. V lost 5 bases and J lost 3, with 4 bases in between. The CDR3 spans 11 residues. CDR3 DNA: TGCGCCAGCAGTATATACACTGAAGCTTTCTTT. Translated, it gives CASSIYTEAFF.

The sample holds a few counts of this clone. The rearrangement uses TRBV13 and TRBJ2-1; 15 bases are a match to TRBD2. CDR3 length: 15 residues. CDR1 PRHDT and CDR2 FYEKMQ come from the germline V gene (reference sequence). Trimming removed 6 bases from V and 8 bases from J; junction bases left unmatched: 5. This CDR3 is CASSSGTSGGYEQFF. In DNA, the CDR3 is TGTGCCAGCAGTTCCGGGACTAGCGGGGGGTATGAGCAGTTCTTC.

The genes are TRBV13 and TRBJ2-7; TRBD2 is a possible D gene (5 bases). V lost 5 bases and J 4 bases, leaving 12 bases between the germline ends. The CDR3 sequence is 13 residues long. Germline V CDR1 and CDR2: PRHDT, FYEKMQ (reference sequence). The CDR3 here is CASSIESGYEQYF. The CDR3 coding sequence is TGTGCCAGCAGCATAGAGTCGGGGTACGAGCAGTACTTC.

The chain uses TRBV29-1 and TRBJ2-7, with 9 bases matching TRBD1. The CDR3 covers 13 residues. Losses at the gene ends were 4 bases for V and 5 bases for J; bases not matched to a gene: 6. The germline CDR1 and CDR2 sequences are SQVTM and ANQGSEA. In DNA form, the CDR3 reads TGCAGCGTTGTAGGGACAGGGTTGGACGAGCAGTACTTC. The encoded protein is CSVVGTGLDEQYF.

J is TRBJ2-2 and V is TRBV4-3, with a tentative D call TRBD1 (5 bases). Germline CDR1 reads LGHNA; CDR2 reads YSLEER. V lost 0 bases and J lost 6, with 8 bases in between. The CDR3 is 14 residues long. CDR3: CASSQEQVPGELFF. The CDR3 nucleotides read TGCGCCAGCAGCCAAGAACAGGTACCCGGGGAGCTGTTTTTT.

This clone came up once. This sequence joins TRBV28 and TRBJ2-7; tentative D call: TRBD2 (5 bases). Germline CDR1 is MDHEN and CDR2 is SYDVKM. This CDR3 contains 15 residues. Trimming left V 5 bases short and J 1 base short, with 15 bases between. This CDR3 is CASSPRTPLSYEQYF. Here the CDR3 DNA reads TGTGCCAGCAGTCCGCGGACTCCACTGTCCTACGAGCAGTACTTC.

This sequence joins TRBV7-8 and TRBJ1-1; weak D call: TRBD1 (6 bases). The CDR3 consists of 14 residues. V dropped 1 base and J dropped 1 base, with 7 bases sitting between them. Looked up from germline, CDR1 is SGHVS and CDR2 is FQNEAQ. As DNA, the CDR3 is TGTGCCAGCAGCTTAGGGACAGCGAACACTGAAGCTTTCTTT. Its translation is CASSLGTANTEAFF.

This chain uses TRBV10-2 with TRBJ2-3; 7 positions match TRBD2. Germline V lookup: CDR1 WSHSY, CDR2 SAAADI. With V trimmed by 6 bases and J by 2 bases, 26 bases remained unmatched. This CDR3 has 21 amino acids. CDR3: CASRGRAGYASFRGPTDTQYF. Here the CDR3 DNA reads TGCGCCAGCAGGGGGAGGGCTGGGTACGCTAGTTTTCGCGGGCCCACAGATACGCAGTATTTT.

With regard to this clone: The junction departs from the called germline gene at one end, perhaps through a read error. Other nucleotide sequences in the sample specify the same CDR3. This chain uses TRBV9 with TRBJ2-2; maybe TRBD1 (5 bases). CDR3 length: 18 amino acids. Germline CDR1 reads SGDLS; CDR2 reads YYNGEE. The CDR3 DNA follows: TGTGCCAGCAGCGTCCACCCGATTGTGGGGCCGAACACCGGAGAGCTGTTTTTT. Translating it yields CASSVHPIVGPNTGELFF.

This clone was seen a handful of times. The CDR3 region is CAFGVGYEQYF. CDR3 DNA: TGTGCCTTCGGGGTGGGCTACGAGCAGTACTTC. The V and J genes are TRBV30 and TRBJ2-7, with D possibly being TRBD2 (5 bases). Germline loops: CDR1 GTSNPN, CDR2 SVGIG (reference sequence). The length of the CDR3 is 11 residues. The V and J ends lost 7 bases and 3 bases respectively, with 10 bases between them.

The chain couples TRBV5-1 to TRBJ1-1; the D is unclear. Germline V gene sequence: CDR1 SGHRS, CDR2 YFSETQ. V was clipped by 4 bases and J by 1 base, with 2 bases between them. The CDR3 loop spans 11 amino acids. CDR3 in DNA: TGCGCCAGCAGCCGGAACACTGAAGCTTTCTTT. It translates to CASSRNTEAFF.